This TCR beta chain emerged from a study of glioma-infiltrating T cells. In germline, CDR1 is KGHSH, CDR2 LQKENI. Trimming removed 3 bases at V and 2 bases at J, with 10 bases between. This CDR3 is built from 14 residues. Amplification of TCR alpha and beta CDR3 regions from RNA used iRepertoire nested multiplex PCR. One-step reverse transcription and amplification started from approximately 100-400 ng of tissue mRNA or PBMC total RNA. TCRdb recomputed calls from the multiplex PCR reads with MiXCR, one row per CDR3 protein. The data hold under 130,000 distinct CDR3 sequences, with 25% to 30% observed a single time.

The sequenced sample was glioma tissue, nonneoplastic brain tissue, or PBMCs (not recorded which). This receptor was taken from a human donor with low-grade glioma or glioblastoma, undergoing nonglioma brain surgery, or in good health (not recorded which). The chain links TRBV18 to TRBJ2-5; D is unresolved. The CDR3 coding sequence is TGTGCCAGCTCACCGGGGAACAGACAAGAGACCCAGTACTTC. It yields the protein CASSPGNRQETQYF.